This paragraph reports one T cell receptor beta chain. The specificity of this receptor is unknown. No base qualities exist here, and no much larger clone lies one base off it. RNA was extracted with the RNeasy kit and about 0.5 to 1 ug was reverse transcribed using random hexamers. TCR beta CDR3 regions were amplified with the immunoSEQ multiplex PCR assay covering 54 Vbeta and 13 Jbeta segments. Bias from PCR amplification was corrected by using a synthetic template baseline for primer optimization and for computational correction. The published analysis was carried out like this. Reads were assigned to V, D and J genes according to IMGT and analyzed in immunoSEQ Analyzer, with only productive sequences retained. Clonality was computed as one minus Shannon entropy normalized by log2 of the number of productive unique sequences. Public and private clones were assessed among the 100 most prevalent clones of each patient and control. A clone was defined as Susac-specific if it was absent from the healthy and MS cohorts, from roughly 1,000 published viral clones and from other ImmuneACCESS disease sequences. TCRdb applied fastp at Q25 and MiXCR to the public reads, then kept only in-frame beta chains. Every entry covers one CDR3 protein and lists the most common genes and DNA from its rows. The V and J calls shown here were made by TCRdb, not taken from the authors' results. Within this sample are some 400,000 distinct CDR3 sequences, with around 85% of them counted one time only. Under 0.15% of the sample comes from the top ten.

These data are taken from a study of CD8 T cells in Susac syndrome (dated by TCRdb to between 2019 and 2020). Concerning the study at large: Repertoire sequencing was used to test whether CD8+ T cell activation and differentiation in Susac syndrome was antigen driven. Clonality of the CD8+ T cell repertoire was compared between over ten healthy donors, 14 Susac syndrome patients and 15 or so multiple sclerosis patients.

High-throughput TCR beta sequencing profiled peripheral blood CD8+ and CD4+ T cells from healthy donors, Susac syndrome patients and multiple sclerosis patients. Multiple sclerosis controls were treatment-naive patients with stable or active relapsing-remitting disease fulfilling revised McDonald criteria. Bulk CD8+ and CD4+ T cells were purified magnetically by negative isolation, whereas CD8+ TEMRA cells were enriched by FACS. Blood was collected in EDTA tubes and processed within 24 hours, with PBMCs isolated through density gradient centrifugation. PBMCs destined for TCR sequencing were cryopreserved in liquid nitrogen and later thawed in a 37 °C water bath. The sorted or isolated CD4+, CD8+ and CD8+ TEMRA cells had a purity of 90% or higher. V is clipped by 0 bases and J by 7 bases, and the sequence between their germline boundaries is 12 bases long. The cysteine opens and the phenylalanine closes a CDR3 of 15 amino acids. This entry keeps only the CDR3 DNA: 45 bases, framed from base 1. Taken from the germline V gene, the CDR1 and CDR2 loops are MNHEY and SVGAGI.

Study-wide conclusions, independent of this receptor: The number of individuals in the TCR sequencing and HLA analysis was recognized as being relatively small.

The receptor was isolated from a human donor with multiple sclerosis. This sequence uses TRBV6-5 and TRBJ2-2; the D segment cannot be called with confidence. Sequenced: CD8+ T cells from PBMCs. For the CDR3, the sequence is CASSYSNQGFGELFF. DNA sequence: TGTGCCAGCAGTTACTCGAATCAAGGGTTCGGGGAGCTGTTTTTT.